The clone carrying this TCR beta chain was seen many times. 5'RACE generated cDNA with 10-nucleotide random UMIs. In TCRdb, the 5' RACE reads were re-called with MiXCR into one record per CDR3 protein. Of 67,000 or so distinct CDR3 sequences in the sample, roughly an eighth were seen once. This sample is part of a study of neurological immune-mediated disorders. As for time point: longitudinal time-point 1 (baseline). CDR1 is SGHRS, CDR2 YFSETQ, per germline. V was pared by 2 bases and J by 5 bases, with 15 bases between. The CDR3 is made up of 15 amino acids. The sequencing sample was made of PBMCs. This sequence was found in a female donor with HTLV-1-associated myelopathy (HAM/TSP). The V call is TRBV5-1, the J call TRBJ2-3; D may be TRBD1 (6 bases). The CDR3, as DNA: TGCGCCAGCAGCTTTTTGGACAGTCGGGGAGATACGCAGTATTTT. Translated, it gives CASSFLDSRGDTQYF.